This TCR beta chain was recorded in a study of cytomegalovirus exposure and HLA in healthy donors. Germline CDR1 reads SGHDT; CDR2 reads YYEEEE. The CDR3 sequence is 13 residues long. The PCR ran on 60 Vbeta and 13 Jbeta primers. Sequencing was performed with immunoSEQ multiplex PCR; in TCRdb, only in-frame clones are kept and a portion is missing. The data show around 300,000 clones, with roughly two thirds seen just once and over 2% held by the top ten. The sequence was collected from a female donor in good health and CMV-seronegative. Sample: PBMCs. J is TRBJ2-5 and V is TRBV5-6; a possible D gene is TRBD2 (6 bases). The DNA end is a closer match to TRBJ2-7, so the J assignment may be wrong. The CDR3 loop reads CASSLGRRPEQYF. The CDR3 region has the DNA TGTGCCAGCAGCTTAGGGAGGCGGCCCGAGCAGTACTTC.